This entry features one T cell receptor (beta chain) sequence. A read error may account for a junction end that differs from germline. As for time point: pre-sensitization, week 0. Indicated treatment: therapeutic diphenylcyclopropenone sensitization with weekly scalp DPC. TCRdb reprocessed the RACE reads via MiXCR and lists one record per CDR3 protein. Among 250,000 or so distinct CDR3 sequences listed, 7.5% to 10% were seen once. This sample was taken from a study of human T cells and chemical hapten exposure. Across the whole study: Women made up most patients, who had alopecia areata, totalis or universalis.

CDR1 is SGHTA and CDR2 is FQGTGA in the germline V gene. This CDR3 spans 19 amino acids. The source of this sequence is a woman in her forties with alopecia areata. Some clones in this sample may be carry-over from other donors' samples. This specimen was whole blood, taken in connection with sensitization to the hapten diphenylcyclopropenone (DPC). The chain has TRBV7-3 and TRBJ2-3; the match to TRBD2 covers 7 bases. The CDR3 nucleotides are TGTGCCATCAGCTTAGATGGGTCCGGTAGCGGGCCTAGCACAGATACGCAGTATTTT. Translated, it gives CAISLDGSGSGPSTDTQYF. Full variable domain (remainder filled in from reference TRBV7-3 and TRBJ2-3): GAGVSQTPSNKVTEKGKYVELRCDPISGHTALYWYRQSLGQGPEFLIYFQGTGAADDSGLPNDRFFAVRPEGSVSTLKIQRTERGDSAVYLCAISLDGSGSGPSTDTQYFGPGTRLTVL.